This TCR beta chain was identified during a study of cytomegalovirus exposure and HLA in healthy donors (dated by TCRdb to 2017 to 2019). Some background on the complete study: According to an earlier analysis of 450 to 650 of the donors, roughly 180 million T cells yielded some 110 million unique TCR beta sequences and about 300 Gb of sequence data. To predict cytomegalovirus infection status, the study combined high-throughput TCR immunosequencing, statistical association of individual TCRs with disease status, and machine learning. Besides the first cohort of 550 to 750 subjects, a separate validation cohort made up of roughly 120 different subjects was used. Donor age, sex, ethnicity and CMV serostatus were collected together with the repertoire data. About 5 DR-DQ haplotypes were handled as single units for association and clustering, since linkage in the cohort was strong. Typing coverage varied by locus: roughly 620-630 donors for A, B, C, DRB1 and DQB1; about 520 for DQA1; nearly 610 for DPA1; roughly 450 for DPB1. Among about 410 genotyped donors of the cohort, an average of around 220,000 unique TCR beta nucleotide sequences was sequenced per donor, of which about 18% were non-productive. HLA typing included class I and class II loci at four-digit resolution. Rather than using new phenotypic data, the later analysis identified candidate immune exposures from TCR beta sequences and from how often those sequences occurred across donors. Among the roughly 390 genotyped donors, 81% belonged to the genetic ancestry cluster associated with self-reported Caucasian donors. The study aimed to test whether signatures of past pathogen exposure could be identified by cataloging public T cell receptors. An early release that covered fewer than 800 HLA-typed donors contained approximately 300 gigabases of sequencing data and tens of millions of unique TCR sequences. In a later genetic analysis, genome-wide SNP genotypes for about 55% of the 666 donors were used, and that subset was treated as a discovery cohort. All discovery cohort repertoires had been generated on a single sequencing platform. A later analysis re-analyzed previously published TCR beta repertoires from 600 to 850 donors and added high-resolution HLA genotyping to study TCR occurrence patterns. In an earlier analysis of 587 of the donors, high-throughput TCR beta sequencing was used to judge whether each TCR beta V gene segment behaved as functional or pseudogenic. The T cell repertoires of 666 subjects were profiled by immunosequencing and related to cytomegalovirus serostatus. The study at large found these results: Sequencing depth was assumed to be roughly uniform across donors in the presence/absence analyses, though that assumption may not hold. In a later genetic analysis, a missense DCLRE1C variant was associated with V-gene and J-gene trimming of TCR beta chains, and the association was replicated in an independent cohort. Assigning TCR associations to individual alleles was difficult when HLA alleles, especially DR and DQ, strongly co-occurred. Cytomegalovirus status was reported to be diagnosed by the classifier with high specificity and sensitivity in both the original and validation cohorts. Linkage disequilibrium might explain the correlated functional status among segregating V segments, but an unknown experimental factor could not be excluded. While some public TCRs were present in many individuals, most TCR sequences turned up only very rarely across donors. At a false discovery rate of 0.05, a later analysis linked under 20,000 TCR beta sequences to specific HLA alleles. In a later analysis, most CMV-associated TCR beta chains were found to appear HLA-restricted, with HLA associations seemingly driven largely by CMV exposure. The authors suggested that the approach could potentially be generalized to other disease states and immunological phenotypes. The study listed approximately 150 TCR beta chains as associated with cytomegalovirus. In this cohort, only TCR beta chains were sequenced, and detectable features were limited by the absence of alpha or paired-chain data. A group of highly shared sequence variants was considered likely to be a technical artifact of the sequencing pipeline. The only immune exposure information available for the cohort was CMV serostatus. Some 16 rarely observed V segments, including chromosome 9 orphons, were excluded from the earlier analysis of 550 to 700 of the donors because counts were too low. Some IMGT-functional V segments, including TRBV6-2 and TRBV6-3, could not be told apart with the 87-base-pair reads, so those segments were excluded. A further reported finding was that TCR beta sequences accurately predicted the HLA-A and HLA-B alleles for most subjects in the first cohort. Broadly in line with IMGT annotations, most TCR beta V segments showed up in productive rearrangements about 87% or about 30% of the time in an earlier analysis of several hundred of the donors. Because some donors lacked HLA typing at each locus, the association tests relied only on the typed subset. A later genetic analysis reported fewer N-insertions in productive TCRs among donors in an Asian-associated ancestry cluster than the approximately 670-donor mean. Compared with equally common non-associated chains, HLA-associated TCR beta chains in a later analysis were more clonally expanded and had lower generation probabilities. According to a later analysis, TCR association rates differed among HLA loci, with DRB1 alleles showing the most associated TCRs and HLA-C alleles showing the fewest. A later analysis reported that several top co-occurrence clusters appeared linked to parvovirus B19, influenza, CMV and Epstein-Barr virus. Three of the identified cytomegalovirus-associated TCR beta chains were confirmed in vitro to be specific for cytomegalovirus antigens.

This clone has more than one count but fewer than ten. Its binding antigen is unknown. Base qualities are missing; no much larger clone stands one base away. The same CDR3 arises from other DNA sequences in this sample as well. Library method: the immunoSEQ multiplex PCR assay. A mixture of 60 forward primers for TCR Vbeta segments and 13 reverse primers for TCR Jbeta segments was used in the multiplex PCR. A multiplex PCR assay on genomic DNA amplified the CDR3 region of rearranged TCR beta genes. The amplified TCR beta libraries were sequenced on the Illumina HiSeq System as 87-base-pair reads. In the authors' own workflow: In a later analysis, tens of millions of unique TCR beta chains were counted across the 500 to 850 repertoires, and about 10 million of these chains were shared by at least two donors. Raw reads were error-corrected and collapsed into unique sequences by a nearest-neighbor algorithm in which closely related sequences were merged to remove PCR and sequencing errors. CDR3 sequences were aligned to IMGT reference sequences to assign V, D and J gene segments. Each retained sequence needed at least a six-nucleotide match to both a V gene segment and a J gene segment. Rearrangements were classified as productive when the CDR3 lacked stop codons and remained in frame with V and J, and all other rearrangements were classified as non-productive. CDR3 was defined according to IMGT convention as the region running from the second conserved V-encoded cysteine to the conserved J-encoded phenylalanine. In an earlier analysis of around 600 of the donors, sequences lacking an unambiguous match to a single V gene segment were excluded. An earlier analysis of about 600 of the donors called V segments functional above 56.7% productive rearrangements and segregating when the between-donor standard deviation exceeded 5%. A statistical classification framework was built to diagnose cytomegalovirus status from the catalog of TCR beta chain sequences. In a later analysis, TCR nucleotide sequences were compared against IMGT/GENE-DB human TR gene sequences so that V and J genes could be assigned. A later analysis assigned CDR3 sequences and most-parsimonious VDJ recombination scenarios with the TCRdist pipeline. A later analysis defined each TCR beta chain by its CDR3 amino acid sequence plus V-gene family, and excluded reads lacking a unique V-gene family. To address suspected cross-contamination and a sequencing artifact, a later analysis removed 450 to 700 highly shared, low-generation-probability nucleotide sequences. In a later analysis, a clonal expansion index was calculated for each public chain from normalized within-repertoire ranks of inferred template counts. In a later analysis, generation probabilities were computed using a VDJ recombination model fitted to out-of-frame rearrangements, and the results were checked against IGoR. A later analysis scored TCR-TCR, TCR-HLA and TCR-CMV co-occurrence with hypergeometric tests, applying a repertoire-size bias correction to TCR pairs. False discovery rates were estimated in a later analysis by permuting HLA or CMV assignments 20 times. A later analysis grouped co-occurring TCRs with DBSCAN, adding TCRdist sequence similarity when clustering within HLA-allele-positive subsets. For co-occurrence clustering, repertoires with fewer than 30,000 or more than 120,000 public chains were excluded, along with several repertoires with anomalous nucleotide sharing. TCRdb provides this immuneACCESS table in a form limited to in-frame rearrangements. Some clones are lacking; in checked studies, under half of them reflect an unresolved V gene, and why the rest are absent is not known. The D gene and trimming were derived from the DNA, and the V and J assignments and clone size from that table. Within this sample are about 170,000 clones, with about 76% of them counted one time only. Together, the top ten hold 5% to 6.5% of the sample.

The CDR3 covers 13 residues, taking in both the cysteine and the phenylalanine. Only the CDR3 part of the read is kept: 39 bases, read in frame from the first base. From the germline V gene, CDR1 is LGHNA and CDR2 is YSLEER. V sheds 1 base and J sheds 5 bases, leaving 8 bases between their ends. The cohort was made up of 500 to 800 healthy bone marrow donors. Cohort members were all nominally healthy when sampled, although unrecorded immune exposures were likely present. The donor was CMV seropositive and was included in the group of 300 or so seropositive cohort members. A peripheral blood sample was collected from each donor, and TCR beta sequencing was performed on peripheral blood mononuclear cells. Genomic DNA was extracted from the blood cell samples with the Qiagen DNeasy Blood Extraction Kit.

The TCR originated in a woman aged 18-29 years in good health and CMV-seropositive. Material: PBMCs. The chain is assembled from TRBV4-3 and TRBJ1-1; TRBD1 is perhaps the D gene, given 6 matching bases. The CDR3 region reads CASSQGRGTEAFF. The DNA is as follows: TGCGCCAGCAGCCAAGGCAGGGGAACTGAAGCTTTCTTT.